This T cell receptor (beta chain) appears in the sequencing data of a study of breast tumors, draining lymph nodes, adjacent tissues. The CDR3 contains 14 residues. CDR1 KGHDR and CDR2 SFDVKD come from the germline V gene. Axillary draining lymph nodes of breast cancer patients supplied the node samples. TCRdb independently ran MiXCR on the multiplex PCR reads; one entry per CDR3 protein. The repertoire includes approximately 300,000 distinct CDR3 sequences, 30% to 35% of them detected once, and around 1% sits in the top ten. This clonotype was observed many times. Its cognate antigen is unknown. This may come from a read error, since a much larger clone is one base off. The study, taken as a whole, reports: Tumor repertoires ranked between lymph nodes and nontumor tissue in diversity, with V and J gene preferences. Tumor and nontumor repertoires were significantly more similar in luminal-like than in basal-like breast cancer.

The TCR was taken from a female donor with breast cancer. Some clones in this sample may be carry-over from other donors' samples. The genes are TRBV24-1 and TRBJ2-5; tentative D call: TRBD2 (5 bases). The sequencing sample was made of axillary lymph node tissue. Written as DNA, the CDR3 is TGTGCCACCAGTGACCCCGCGAGGGTAGAGGCCCAGTACTTC. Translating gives CATSDPARVEAQYF.